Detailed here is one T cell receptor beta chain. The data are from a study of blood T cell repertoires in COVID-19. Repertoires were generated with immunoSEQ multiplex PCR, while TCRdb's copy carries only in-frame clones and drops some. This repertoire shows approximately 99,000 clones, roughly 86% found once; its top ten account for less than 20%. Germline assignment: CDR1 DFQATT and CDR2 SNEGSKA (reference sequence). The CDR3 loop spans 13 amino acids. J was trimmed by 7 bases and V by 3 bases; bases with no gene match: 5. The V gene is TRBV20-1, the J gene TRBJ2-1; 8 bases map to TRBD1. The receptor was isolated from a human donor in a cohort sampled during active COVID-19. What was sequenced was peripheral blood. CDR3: CSASPGTGNEQFF. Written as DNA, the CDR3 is TGCAGTGCTAGTCCCGGGACAGGAAATGAGCAGTTCTTC.